The 30 T cell receptor beta chains presented below share a single source sample, sequenced in a study of T cell responses to AZD1222 COVID-19 vaccine. Only in-frame clones appear in the TCRdb table, and some are missing; sequencing was by immunoSEQ multiplex PCR. The top ten hold roughly 10% of the sample, which has 120,000 or so clones, roughly 91% seen once. The sequenced sample was peripheral blood, obtained on day 0 of MenACWY control vaccination. The receptor set was obtained from an adult in good health.

This sequence joins TRBV27 and TRBJ1-5, with a possible D match to TRBD1 (6 bases). Between the trimmed V and J ends, which lost 5 bases and 2 bases, there was a span of 28 bases. Germline V gene lookup returns CDR1 MNHEY and CDR2 SMNVEV (reference sequence). CDR3 size: 20 residues. CDR3 loop: CASSPSFWGPGRPGNQPQHF. In DNA, the CDR3 is TGTGCCAGCAGTCCCTCTTTCTGGGGGCCAGGGAGGCCTGGCAATCAGCCCCAGCATTTT.

J is TRBJ1-2 and V is TRBV7-2, with 12 bases fitting TRBD1. Per germline, CDR1 SGHTA and CDR2 FQGNSA. V trimming: 5 bases; J trimming: 6 bases; junction bases outside the gene matches: 7. This CDR3 has 15 residues. In DNA form, the CDR3 reads TGTGCCAGCAGCCTTAGGGGACAGGGGGCCGATGGCTACACCTTC. It codes for CASSLRGQGADGYTF.

The V call is TRBV7-2, the J call TRBJ2-1, with TRBD2 as a possible D gene (6 bases). Trimming shortened V by 3 bases and J by 6 bases, and 24 bases separated the two germline ends. The V gene's germline CDR1 is SGHTA and CDR2 FQGNSA. The length of the CDR3 is 18 residues. The CDR3 is CASSFRAPPTRGGNEQFF. The CDR3 DNA follows: TGTGCCAGCAGCTTTCGTGCGCCCCCTACCCGGGGAGGCAATGAGCAGTTCTTC.

This sequence joins TRBV5-1 and TRBJ2-1; 11 nucleotides agree with TRBD2. Per the germline V gene, CDR1 is SGHRS and CDR2 is YFSETQ. The CDR3 consists of 15 residues. The V gene end was trimmed by 5 bases and the J gene end by 5 bases; junction bases not matched to a gene: 6. CDR3: CASRPGLAANNEQFF. Written as DNA, the CDR3 is TGCGCCAGCAGACCGGGACTAGCGGCCAACAATGAGCAGTTCTTC.

The V call is TRBV30, the J call TRBJ1-5; D gene uncertain. The CDR3 contains 13 residues. Per germline, CDR1 GTSNPN and CDR2 SVGIG (reference sequence). The CDR3 loop reads CAFSSGGNQPQHF. The CDR3 DNA follows: TGTGCTTTTAGTAGCGGGGGCAATCAGCCCCAGCATTTT.

The genes are TRBV9 and TRBJ2-3; possibly TRBD1 or TRBD2 for D (5 bases each). Germline CDR1 is SGDLS and CDR2 is YYNGEE. Deletions cut 0 bases from V and 0 bases from J, with 23 bases between. There are 20 residues in the CDR3. CDR3 bases: TGTGCCAGCAGCGTAGCAGCAGGGACCTCCCAAAGGGCTAGCACAGATACGCAGTATTTT. This sequence encodes CASSVAAGTSQRASTDTQYF.

The V and J genes are TRBV5-6 and TRBJ2-1; D ambiguous. Trimming took 2 bases from V and 4 from J, leaving 13 bases between them. Germline lookup yields CDR1 SGHDT and CDR2 YYEEEE. CDR3 length: 15 amino acids. CDR3 loop: CASSLRAIGYNEQFF. The CDR3 nucleotides are TGTGCCAGCAGCTTACGGGCTATTGGGTACAATGAGCAGTTCTTC.

Here the CDR3 reads CAWSRLAPDTQYF. DNA of the CDR3: TGTGCCTGGAGTCGACTAGCCCCAGATACGCAGTATTTT. This sequence joins TRBV30 and TRBJ2-3, with 7 bases lining up with TRBD2. V trimming: 2 bases; J trimming: 4 bases; junction bases outside the gene matches: 3. Germline CDR1 GTSNPN, CDR2 SVGIG (reference sequence). This CDR3 spans 13 amino acids.

The chain couples TRBV4-1 to TRBJ2-1; TRBD2 matches 7 bases. The length of the CDR3 is 13 residues. J lost 8 bases, V lost 3 bases, and 4 bases had no gene match. Germline V lookup: CDR1 MGHRA, CDR2 YSYEKL. This chain's CDR3 is CASSQTSLDEQFF. The CDR3, as DNA: TGCGCCAGCAGCCAGACTAGCTTGGATGAGCAGTTCTTC.

This chain joins TRBV28 and TRBJ1-4; D possibly corresponds to TRBD1 (6 bases). Germline CDR1 MDHEN, CDR2 SYDVKM. This CDR3 has 21 amino acids. The germline V and J ends were trimmed by 6 bases and 8 bases, with 37 bases remaining between them. CDR3 protein: CASRPLPETGLGSVVGEKLFF. The CDR3 DNA is TGTGCCAGCAGACCTCTTCCAGAAACAGGGTTAGGGTCGGTCGTCGGGGAAAAACTGTTTTTT.

V and J are TRBV12-3 or TRBV12-4 and TRBJ2-7; D assignment may be TRBD1 or TRBD2 (5 bases each). The CDR3 length is 13 residues. Trimming took off 6 bases at V and 2 bases at J, with 11 bases between the two ends. The CDR3 is CASRPGTAYEQYF. In DNA form, the CDR3 reads TGTGCCAGCAGACCTGGGACCGCCTACGAGCAGTACTTC.

This clone was observed once. The gene calls are TRBV5-1 and TRBJ1-3, with D perhaps matching TRBD1 (5 bases). The CDR3 covers 14 residues. The V gene lost 6 bases and the J gene lost 4 bases, with 14 bases spanning the gap. Germline V gene data show CDR1 as SGHRS and CDR2 as YFSETQ. CDR3 nucleotides: TGCGCCAGCAAGGAAGACAGCACCGGAAACACCATATATTTT. Its protein is CASKEDSTGNTIYF.

This chain connects TRBV18 to TRBJ2-5; 16 bases line up with TRBD2. The CDR3 length is 18 residues. Germline CDR1 and CDR2: KGHSH and LQKENI. The ends lost 6 bases at V and 5 bases at J; junction bases unmatched: 12. The CDR3 is CASSKGLAGGPFEETQYF. The DNA for the CDR3 is TGTGCCAGCTCCAAGGGACTAGCGGGAGGGCCTTTCGAGGAGACCCAGTACTTC.

The chain couples TRBV11-2 to TRBJ1-3; D remains ambiguous. CDR3 length: 12 amino acids. Germline CDR1 reads SGHAT; CDR2 reads FQNNGV. V was shortened by 0 bases and J by 6 bases, with 3 bases between the two germline ends. The CDR3 bases are TGTGCCAGCAGCTTAGATCAAAACACCATATATTTT. It encodes CASSLDQNTIYF.

The V call is TRBV7-6, the J call TRBJ2-1, with 8 bases identical to TRBD2. The CDR3 runs 16 residues. CDR1 SGHVS and CDR2 FNYEAQ come from the germline V gene. Trimming cost V 3 bases and J 7 bases; bases outside gene matches: 11. This CDR3 is CASSLVGVPSGNEQFF. CDR3 sequence (DNA): TGTGCCAGCAGCTTGGTTGGGGTTCCTAGCGGGAATGAGCAGTTCTTC. The full variable domain, completed using reference TRBV7-6 and TRBJ2-1, is GAGVSQSPRYKVTKRGQDVALRCDPISGHVSLYWYRQALGQGPEFLTYFNYEAQQDKSGLPNDRFSAERPEGSISTLTIQRTEQRDSAMYRCASSLVGVPSGNEQFFGPGTRLTVL.

The CDR3 reads CASSAAYEQYF. In nucleotides, the CDR3 is TGTGCCAGCAGCGCAGCCTACGAGCAGTACTTC. The chain employs TRBV5-5 and TRBJ2-7; D not certain. This CDR3 is built from 11 residues. Trimming cost V 4 bases and J 2 bases, with 4 bases left between them. CDR1 and CDR2 (germline): SGHKS, YYEKEE (reference sequence).

The chain employs TRBV18 and TRBJ2-7; the match to TRBD1 covers 10 bases. V shed 5 bases, J shed 3 bases, and the junction held 7 bases outside the gene matches. Germline V gene sequence: CDR1 KGHSH, CDR2 LQKENI. CDR3 length: 15 amino acids. The CDR3 spells CASSWEGQGNYEQYF. In nucleotides, the CDR3 is TGTGCCAGCTCATGGGAGGGACAGGGGAACTACGAGCAGTACTTC. Based on the CDR3 plus reference TRBV18 and TRBJ2-7, the full variable domain is NAGVMQNPRHLVRRRGQEARLRCSPMKGHSHVYWYRQLPEEGLKFMVYLQKENIIDESGMPKERFSAEFPKEGPSILRIQQVVRGDSAAYFCASSWEGQGNYEQYFGPGTRLTVT.

The gene calls are TRBV3-1 (or the pseudogene TRBV3-2) and TRBJ2-1; weak D call: TRBD2 (6 bases). Germline V CDR1 and CDR2: LGHDT, YNNKEL (reference sequence). The CDR3 is 17 amino acids. V was trimmed by 1 base and J by 0 bases, leaving 13 bases between them. CDR3 sequence reads: CASSQVTGVSSYNEQFF. The CDR3, as DNA: TGTGCCAGCAGCCAAGTAACGGGAGTGAGCTCCTACAATGAGCAGTTCTTC.

The chain carries TRBV7-9 and TRBJ1-2; D ambiguous. The CDR3 totals 17 residues. Trimming shortened V by 6 bases and J by 0 bases, and 20 bases separated the two germline ends. CDR1 and CDR2 from the germline V gene are SEHNR and FQNEAQ (reference sequence). CDR3 sequence reads: CASSLPFSGSANYGYTF. In nucleotides, the CDR3 is TGTGCCAGCAGTCTTCCGTTTTCCGGGTCAGCTAACTATGGCTACACCTTC.

This chain uses TRBV7-3 with TRBJ2-7; TRBD1 might be the D (6 bases). This CDR3 contains 14 residues. With 5 bases removed from V and 4 bases from J, the gap between germline ends came to 15 bases. Germline-derived CDR1 and CDR2 are SGHTA and FQGTGA. Written as DNA, the CDR3 is TGTGCCAGCAGCCCTACAGGGATCAGTTACGAGCAGTACTTC. Its translation is CASSPTGISYEQYF.

This clone was seen more than once but under ten times. This chain connects TRBV5-5 to TRBJ1-2; D remains unclear. The germline V gene has CDR1 SGHKS and CDR2 YYEKEE (reference sequence). This CDR3 has 14 amino acids. Trimming took off 0 bases at V and 8 bases at J, with 14 bases between the two ends. The CDR3 loop is CASSLAETATGYTF. For the CDR3, the DNA is TGTGCCAGCAGCTTGGCCGAGACGGCAACCGGCTACACCTTC.

CDR3 sequence: CASRQDSNNYGYTF. CDR3 sequence (DNA): TGTGCCAGCAGACAGGACAGTAATAACTATGGCTACACCTTC. This rearrangement joins TRBV6-5 to TRBJ1-2; a possible D gene is TRBD1 (6 bases). The CDR3 consists of 14 residues. The germline CDR1 and CDR2 sequences are MNHEY and SVGAGI. With 6 bases removed from V and 1 base from J, the gap between germline ends came to 12 bases.

The chain employs TRBV3-1 (or the pseudogene TRBV3-2) and TRBJ1-2, with no clear D. Trimming cost V 1 base and J 5 bases, with 11 bases left between them. CDR3 length equals 14 residues. Germline CDR1 is LGHDT and CDR2 is YNNKEL (reference sequence). CDR3 coding DNA: TGTGCCAGCAGCCAAGTAGAAAGGGCTTATGGCTACACCTTC. This encodes CASSQVERAYGYTF.

This clone was observed a handful of times. This chain uses TRBV7-2 with TRBJ2-1, with TRBD2 matching over 10 bases. Trimming cost V 1 base and J 7 bases; bases outside gene matches: 16. Germline V gene sequence: CDR1 SGHTA, CDR2 FQGNSA. The CDR3 sequence is 19 residues long. Here the CDR3 reads CASSLGISVRGLASNEQFF. DNA of the CDR3: TGTGCCAGCAGCTTAGGAATTTCGGTCCGGGGACTAGCGTCGAATGAGCAGTTCTTC.

In DNA, the CDR3 is TGTGCCATCACCTCCGACGGCGGGAACACTGAAGCTTTCTTT. Encoded protein: CAITSDGGNTEAFF. The chain couples TRBV10-3 to TRBJ1-1; D gene ambiguous. This CDR3 spans 14 amino acids. Germline values: CDR1 ENHRY, CDR2 SYGVKD. V was pared by 7 bases and J by 1 base, with 13 bases between.

This sequence joins TRBV11-3 and TRBJ2-7; possibly TRBD1 for D (6 bases). V lost 0 bases and J lost 1, with 10 bases in between. Germline CDR1 is SGHNT and CDR2 is YENEEA. This CDR3 contains 15 residues. The CDR3, as DNA: TGTGCCAGCAGCTTAGAGGACAGATCTTCCTACGAGCAGTACTTC. Translated, it gives CASSLEDRSSYEQYF.

The CDR3 sequence: CASSLGQVNTGELFF. Here the CDR3 DNA reads TGTGCCAGCAGCCTAGGACAGGTGAACACCGGGGAGCTGTTTTTT. The chain uses TRBV5-6 and TRBJ2-2; 7 bases line up with TRBD1. From germline, CDR1 is SGHDT and CDR2 YYEEEE. V gave up 4 bases and J gave up 1 base; unmatched junction bases: 4. This CDR3 is 15 amino acids long.

This chain connects TRBV5-1 to TRBJ1-3; D unclear. The V end lost 0 bases, the J end lost 2 bases, and 15 bases lay between the germline ends. Germline assignment: CDR1 SGHRS and CDR2 YFSETQ. CDR3 length equals 17 residues. This chain's CDR3 is CASSLELSGGAGNTIYF. The CDR3 DNA sequence: TGCGCCAGCAGCTTGGAGCTTTCAGGCGGGGCTGGAAACACCATATATTTT.

The V gene is TRBV5-1, the J gene TRBJ1-2, with 7 bases matching TRBD1. J lost 6 bases, V lost 0 bases, and 8 bases had no gene match. In germline, CDR1 is SGHRS, CDR2 YFSETQ. The CDR3 runs to 15 residues. The CDR3 sequence: CASSLGLGQMDGYTF. The CDR3 DNA is TGCGCCAGCAGCTTGGGTCTGGGACAGATGGATGGCTACACCTTC.

The chain couples TRBV2 to TRBJ1-2; D unclear. Germline V gene lookup returns CDR1 SNHLY and CDR2 FYNNEI. CDR3 length: 15 amino acids. The V and J ends lost 3 bases and 3 bases respectively, with 14 bases between them. CDR3 protein: CASSDYAEKDYGYTF. Written as DNA, the CDR3 is TGTGCCAGCAGTGATTACGCGGAAAAGGACTATGGCTACACCTTC.